This is a list of T cell receptor beta chains from one sample in a study of cytomegalovirus exposure and HLA in healthy donors. Profiled with immunoSEQ multiplex PCR; TCRdb holds only in-frame clones, not every one. The sample contains just under 70,000 clones, approximately 75% of which appear only once. Sequencing was performed on PBMCs. These receptors came from a human donor in good health. Both conserved end residues are part of each CDR3. The D gene is left open where the match is weak. Some rows mark clone size as missing; the rest say once, few, many or name a class of expanded clone.

size	V	J	D	CDR3	DNA
once	TRBV29-1	TRBJ2-3	TRBD2	CSVRFSGGPTDTQYF	TGCAGCGTCCGGTTTAGCGGGGGGCCCACAGATACGCAGTATTTT
.	TRBV27	TRBJ1-1	.	CASSYQVGTEAFF	TGTGCCAGCAGTTACCAGGTGGGCACTGAAGCTTTCTTT
.	TRBV6-1	TRBJ1-3	.	CASSGASFYSGNTIYF	TGTGCCAGCAGTGGGGCCTCCTTCTACTCTGGAAACACCATATATTTT
.	TRBV5-1	TRBJ2-3	.	CASSREAATDTQYF	TGCGCCAGCAGCAGGGAGGCAGCCACAGATACGCAGTATTTT
.	TRBV6-1	TRBJ1-3	TRBD1	CASSPPGTEGNTIYF	TGTGCCAGCAGCCCACCCGGGACAGAAGGAAACACCATATATTTT
few	TRBV5-1	TRBJ2-5	.	CASSSSGGAQTQYF	TGCGCCAGCAGCTCGAGTGGGGGGGCTCAGACCCAGTACTTC
.	TRBV7-6	TRBJ2-7	TRBD2	CASSLAAGGQGNEQYF	TGTGCCAGCAGCTTAGCGGCGGGGGGACAAGGTAACGAGCAGTACTTC
once	TRBV27	TRBJ2-7	.	CASLPRRESNEQYF	TGTGCCAGCCTCCCTAGGAGGGAAAGCAACGAGCAGTACTTC
.	TRBV25-1	TRBJ2-5	TRBD2	CASSAGGGGWETQYF	TGTGCCAGCAGTGCCGGCGGGGGGGGGTGGGAGACCCAGTACTTC
.	TRBV27	TRBJ2-7	.	CASRTSGVGQTYEQYF	TGTGCCAGCAGGACGTCGGGTGTGGGGCAGACCTACGAGCAGTACTTC
.	TRBV7-2	TRBJ2-7	.	CASSLGRSYYEQYF	TGTGCCAGCAGCTTAGGCAGAAGTTACTACGAGCAGTACTTC
.	TRBV28	TRBJ1-1	TRBD1	CASHPPGGYAEAFF	TGTGCCAGTCACCCTCCAGGGGGCTACGCTGAAGCTTTCTTT
.	TRBV27	TRBJ2-7	.	CASSFQGYEQYF	TGTGCCAGCAGTTTTCAGGGTTACGAGCAGTACTTC
.	TRBV25-1	TRBJ1-3	.	CASSEARVRGNTIYF	TGCGCCAGCAGTGAGGCCAGGGTGCGAGGAAACACCATATATTTT
.	TRBV18	TRBJ2-2	.	CASSPSQDPGAGELFF	TGTGCCAGCTCACCCTCCCAGGACCCCGGGGCCGGGGAGCTGTTTTTT
.	TRBV7-8	TRBJ1-1	.	CASQRGMNTEAFF	TGTGCCAGCCAAAGAGGGATGAACACTGAAGCTTTCTTT
.	TRBV5-1	TRBJ2-2	TRBD1	CASNDRGQLGELFF	TGCGCCAGCAACGACAGGGGTCAGCTCGGGGAGCTGTTTTTT
once	TRBV29-1	TRBJ2-7	.	CSVDAEGNPYEQYF	TGCAGCGTTGATGCGGAGGGTAACCCCTACGAGCAGTACTTC
.	TRBV6-1	TRBJ1-5	.	CASSEAAGFDQPQHF	TGTGCCAGCAGTGAAGCGGCCGGGTTCGATCAGCCCCAGCATTTT
.	TRBV5-1	TRBJ1-1	TRBD1	CASRVRDSSINTEAFF	TGCGCCAGCAGGGTCCGGGACAGTTCAATAAACACTGAAGCTTTCTTT
few	TRBV7-2	TRBJ2-3	TRBD1	CASSLFRQGSGADTQYF	TGTGCCAGCAGCCTTTTCCGACAGGGTTCGGGCGCAGATACGCAGTATTTT
.	TRBV29-1	TRBJ1-2	TRBD1	CSVGQGGDYGYPF	TGCAGCGTCGGACAGGGGGGAGACTATGGCTACCCCTTC
.	TRBV5-5	TRBJ1-6	TRBD1	CASSPAGQGNLALHF	TGTGCCAGCAGCCCGGCGGGACAGGGTAATTTGGCCCTCCACTTT
.	TRBV27	TRBJ2-7	TRBD1	CASSDTDRGYEQYF	TGTGCCAGCAGCGATACTGACAGGGGCTACGAGCAGTACTTC
.	TRBV6-6	TRBJ1-4	.	CASSYGGEANEKLFF	TGTGCCAGCAGTTACGGGGGGGAGGCTAATGAAAAACTGTTTTTT
.	TRBV7-6	TRBJ2-5	TRBD2	CASSLGGPEAGETQYF	TGTGCCAGCAGCTTAGGGGGACCGGAAGCGGGGGAGACCCAGTACTTC
once	TRBV5-1	TRBJ2-6	.	CASTDLTGANVLTF	TGCGCCAGTACGGACTTAACTGGGGCCAACGTCCTGACTTTC
.	TRBV7-9	TRBJ2-1	TRBD1	CSSSLEDRGFNNEQFF	TGTTCCAGCAGCTTAGAGGACAGGGGGTTCAACAATGAGCAGTTCTTC
.	TRBV5-1	TRBJ1-1	.	CASSLEQDLNTEAFF	TGCGCCAGCAGCTTGGAGCAGGACTTGAACACTGAAGCTTTCTTT
.	TRBV6-5	TRBJ1-5	TRBD1	CASSYGTGGNQPQHF	TGTGCCAGCAGTTACGGGACAGGGGGGAATCAGCCCCAGCATTTT
.	TRBV28	TRBJ2-7	TRBD2	CASSFGTSGGLSSYEQYF	TGTGCCAGCAGTTTCGGGACTAGCGGGGGCCTCAGCTCCTACGAGCAGTACTTC
.	TRBV2	TRBJ2-3	.	CASSEVRGLGTQYF	TGTGCCAGCAGTGAGGTTAGGGGTCTTGGTACGCAGTATTTT
.	TRBV19	TRBJ2-2	TRBD2	CASSATSGGFPGELFF	TGTGCCAGTAGTGCGACTAGCGGGGGGTTTCCCGGGGAGCTGTTTTTT
.	TRBV19	TRBJ1-4	.	CASSISGDGGEKLFF	TGTGCCAGTAGTATATCGGGGGACGGTGGAGAAAAACTGTTTTTT
.	TRBV28	TRBJ2-7	TRBD2	CASSPSGGFSYEQYF	TGTGCCAGCAGTCCTAGCGGGGGGTTCTCCTACGAGCAGTACTTC
.	TRBV6-5	TRBJ1-5	.	CASRGSQGGQPQHF	TGTGCCAGCAGGGGATCACAGGGCGGCCAGCCCCAGCATTTT
once	TRBV11-1	TRBJ1-4	.	CASSYGGGTNEKLFF	TGTGCCAGCAGCTACGGAGGAGGGACTAATGAAAAACTGTTTTTT